Described below is a single TCR beta chain sequence and its context. CDR1 and CDR2 (germline): SGDLS, YYNGEE. The CDR3 has 15 amino acids. J gave up 7 bases and V 3 bases, and 9 bases lay outside the gene matches. These data are taken from a study of blood T cell repertoires in COVID-19. For the study at large: In each case, the material was cDNA or gDNA derived from T cells, B-cell-depleted T cells, or PBMCs.

Measured with immunoSEQ multiplex PCR; TCRdb has only the in-frame clones, and not every one. The data show some 240,000 clones, roughly nine tenths seen once. The rearrangement joins TRBV9 to TRBJ2-3, with TRBD2 identical over 9 bases. The TCR was taken from a woman aged 40 to 49 who had recovered from COVID-19. Sequencing was carried out using peripheral blood. The CDR3 loop reads CASSAGTSIQYTQYF. The CDR3 region has the DNA TGTGCCAGCAGCGCCGGGACTAGCATCCAGTATACGCAGTATTTT. The complete variable domain, with remaining parts taken from reference TRBV9 and TRBJ2-3, reads DSGVTQTPKHLITATGQRVTLRCSPRSGDLSVYWYQQSLDQGLQFLIQYYNGEERAKGNILERFSAQQFPDLHSELNLSSLELGDSALYFCASSAGTSIQYTQYFGPGTRLTVL.